This T cell receptor (beta chain) was recorded in a study of T-cell memory formation after mild COVID-19. Notes on the study in general: Contracting CD4+ clones sat mainly in CM and EM; CD8+ in EMRA. Cross-reactive memory apparently joined, as some responding clones appeared in pre-infection memory.

With respect to this clonotype: Its cognate antigen is unknown.

With 4 bases clipped from V and 1 base from J, the junction kept 4 bases outside the gene matches. This CDR3 is built from 15 residues. In germline, CDR1 is SGHRS, CDR2 YFSETQ. TCRdb independently ran MiXCR on the 5' RACE reads; one entry per CDR3 protein. The sample records 400,000 to 500,000 distinct CDR3 sequences, around 20% being singletons. The chain combines TRBV5-1 with TRBJ2-1; the match to TRBD2 covers 8 bases. This TCR was recovered from an adult woman who had mild COVID-19 (a few samples of this study predate the infection). Cell type and time point are not known. Sequenced sample: PBMCs or a T cell subset sorted from them (not recorded which). CDR3 DNA: TGCGCCAGCAGCCGTAGCGGGGCTTCCTACAATGAGCAGTTCTTC. It is translated as CASSRSGASYNEQFF. Filled out from reference TRBV5-1 and TRBJ2-1, the complete variable domain reads KAGVTQTPRYLIKTRGQQVTLSCSPISGHRSVSWYQQTPGQGLQFLFEYFSETQRNKGNFPGRFSGRQFSNSRSEMNVSTLELGDSALYLCASSRSGASYNEQFFGPGTRLTVL.